A single sample is the source of the 14 T cell receptor beta chains below, sequenced in a study of CD8 T cells in Susac syndrome. When the RNA was reverse transcribed, random hexamers were used with an input of roughly 0.5 to 1 ug. TCRdb independently ran MiXCR on the immunoSEQ multiplex PCR reads; one entry per CDR3 protein. The data hold about 140,000 distinct CDR3 sequences, with approximately 95% observed a single time. Sequencing was done on a sample of CD4+ T cells from PBMCs. The source is a human donor with Susac syndrome.

This chain joins TRBV5-1 and TRBJ2-7, with D tentatively TRBD1 (6 bases). Looked up from germline, CDR1 is SGHRS and CDR2 is YFSETQ. This CDR3 region has 14 residues. Trimming stripped 0 bases from V and 3 bases from J, with 10 bases between. CDR3 residues: CASSLEGTNYEQYF. The CDR3 DNA reads as TGCGCCAGCAGCTTGGAAGGGACAAACTACGAGCAGTACTTC.

This clonotype was observed a single time. V is TRBV30 and J is TRBJ1-1, with D possibly matching TRBD1 (6 bases). The CDR3 loop spans 13 amino acids. Trimming removed 0 bases from V and 5 bases from J, with 10 bases in between. The V gene's germline CDR1 is GTSNPN and CDR2 SVGIG (reference sequence). CDR3 DNA sequence: TGTGCCTGGAGTGTAGGGGGGCATACTGAAGCTTTCTTT. This gives the protein CAWSVGGHTEAFF.

This clonotype was counted once. The rearrangement links TRBV29-1 to TRBJ2-7; D may be TRBD2 (6 bases). The germline CDR1 and CDR2 sequences are SQVTM and ANQGSEA. Trimming took 6 bases from V and 2 from J, leaving 8 bases between them. The CDR3 is made up of 11 amino acids. The CDR3 is CSVAGTYEQYF. The CDR3 DNA reads as TGCAGCGTCGCGGGAACCTACGAGCAGTACTTC.

The J gene is TRBJ2-7, the V gene TRBV30; 14 bases match TRBD2. The germline V gene has CDR1 GTSNPN and CDR2 SVGIG (reference sequence). The CDR3 runs to 18 residues. After removal of 8 bases from V and 6 bases from J, the junction contained 21 bases not matched to a gene. CDR3 in amino acids: CASRKRAPGTSGRGEQYF. DNA of the CDR3: TGTGCCAGCCGTAAAAGGGCGCCCGGGACTAGCGGGAGAGGCGAGCAGTACTTC.

The V call is TRBV28, the J call TRBJ2-7; D is uncertain. The CDR3 is made up of 13 amino acids. V lost 2 bases and J 6 bases, leaving 11 bases between the germline ends. Germline V gives CDR1 MDHEN, CDR2 SYDVKM. CDR3 bases: TGTGCCAGCAGTTTAAATCTCCCAATCGAGCAGTACTTC. This sequence encodes CASSLNLPIEQYF. Together with reference TRBV28 and TRBJ2-7, the CDR3 gives the full variable domain: DVKVTQSSRYLVKRTGEKVFLECVQDMDHENMFWYRQDPGLGLRLIYFSYDVKMKEKGDIPEGYSVSREKKERFSLILESASTNQTSMYLCASSLNLPIEQYFGPGTRLTVT.

This clonotype was counted only a few times. The rearrangement uses TRBV20-1 and TRBJ1-1, with D possibly matching TRBD1 (5 bases). The CDR3 has 13 amino acids. Per germline, CDR1 DFQATT and CDR2 SNEGSKA (reference sequence). V gave up 1 base and J gave up 4 bases, with 10 bases separating them. This CDR3 reads CSARVGRGTEAFF. Here the CDR3 DNA reads TGCAGTGCTAGAGTCGGAAGGGGCACTGAAGCTTTCTTT.

The chain employs TRBV29-1 and TRBJ1-1; D remains unclear. Germline V gene sequence: CDR1 SQVTM, CDR2 ANQGSEA. The CDR3 has 13 amino acids. The V gene lost 5 bases and the J gene lost 1 base, with 11 bases spanning the gap. The CDR3 sequence: CSVSTTGNTEAFF. CDR3 DNA: TGCAGCGTTTCAACGACTGGGAACACTGAAGCTTTCTTT.

The DNA of the CDR3 is TGTGCCAGCAGCTTAGAGGGAACCTACGAGCAGTACTTC. Protein sequence: CASSLEGTYEQYF. The J gene is TRBJ2-7, the V gene TRBV7-2; D gene unclear. Trimming left V 1 base short and J 2 bases short, with 6 bases between. Germline CDR1 reads SGHTA; CDR2 reads FQGNSA. The CDR3 is made up of 13 amino acids.

The chain joins TRBV29-1 to TRBJ2-7, with D possibly matching TRBD1 (6 bases). The CDR3 extends over 13 amino acids. The germline CDR1 and CDR2 sequences are SQVTM and ANQGSEA. The V end was cut by 4 bases, the J end by 1 base, with 11 bases between. As DNA, the CDR3 is TGCAGCGTTGCCCAAGGACAGTCCTACGAGCAGTACTTC. Residues: CSVAQGQSYEQYF.

CDR3 amino acids: CSAADQRQGADTQYF. The CDR3 DNA reads TGCAGTGCCGCGGACCAAAGACAGGGAGCAGATACGCAGTATTTT. The genes are TRBV20-1 and TRBJ2-3; 7 bases map to TRBD1. V lost 6 bases and J lost 4; bases outside the gene matches: 13. The V gene's germline CDR1 is DFQATT and CDR2 SNEGSKA (reference sequence). This CDR3 is 15 amino acids long.

The V call is TRBV6-5, the J call TRBJ2-7, with D perhaps being TRBD1 or TRBD2 (5 bases each). Trimming removed 4 bases at V and 2 bases at J, with 12 bases between. In germline, CDR1 is MNHEY, CDR2 SVGAGI. This CDR3 has 14 amino acids. The CDR3 nucleotides are TGTGCCAGCAGTTTCGGGACGTCGACCTACGAGCAGTACTTC. Its translation is CASSFGTSTYEQYF.

The table lists this clonotype with a few counts. This chain uses TRBV5-1 with TRBJ1-4; 9 nucleotides line up with TRBD1. Germline lookup yields CDR1 SGHRS and CDR2 YFSETQ. The CDR3 extends over 13 amino acids. After removal of 0 bases from V and 11 bases from J, the junction contained 2 bases not matched to a gene. CDR3 amino acids: CASSLGDRGKLFF. In DNA, the CDR3 is TGCGCCAGCAGCTTGGGAGACAGGGGGAAACTGTTTTTT.

The CDR3 DNA reads as TGTGCCAGTAGTATACCGGGACAGGGGGTCGATACGCAGTATTTT. This sequence encodes CASSIPGQGVDTQYF. This chain connects TRBV19 to TRBJ2-3; 11 bases are a match to TRBD1. V lost 2 bases, J lost 6 bases, and 4 bases stayed unmatched. The CDR3 has 15 amino acids. Germline V lookup: CDR1 LNHDA, CDR2 SQIVND (reference sequence).

This sequence joins TRBV30 and TRBJ2-5; D is unclear. Germline V gives CDR1 GTSNPN, CDR2 SVGIG (reference sequence). V lost 5 bases to trimming and J lost 5 bases, with 18 bases between them. This CDR3 is built from 14 residues. CDR3 DNA: TGTGCCTGGCGAGGCCGGCCCGACGGGGAGACCCAGTACTTC. Its translation: CAWRGRPDGETQYF.